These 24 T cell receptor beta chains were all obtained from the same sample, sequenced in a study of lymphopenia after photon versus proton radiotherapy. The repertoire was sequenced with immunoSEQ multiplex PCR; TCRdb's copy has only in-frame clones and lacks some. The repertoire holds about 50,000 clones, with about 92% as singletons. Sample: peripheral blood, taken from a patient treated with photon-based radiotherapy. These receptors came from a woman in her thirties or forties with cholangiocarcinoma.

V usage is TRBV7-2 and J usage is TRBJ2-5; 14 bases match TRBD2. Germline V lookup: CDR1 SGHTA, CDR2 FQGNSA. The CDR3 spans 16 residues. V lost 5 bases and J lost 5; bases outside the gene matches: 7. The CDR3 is CASSRRLAGGSETQYF. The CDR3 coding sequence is TGTGCCAGCAGCCGCCGACTAGCGGGGGGGTCGGAGACCCAGTACTTC.

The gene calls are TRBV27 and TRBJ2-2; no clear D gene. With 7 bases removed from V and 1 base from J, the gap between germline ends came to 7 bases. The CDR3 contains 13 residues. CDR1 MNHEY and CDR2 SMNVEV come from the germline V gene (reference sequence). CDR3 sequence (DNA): TGTGCCAGCACTCCTGGGAACACCGGGGAGCTGTTTTTT. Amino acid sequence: CASTPGNTGELFF.

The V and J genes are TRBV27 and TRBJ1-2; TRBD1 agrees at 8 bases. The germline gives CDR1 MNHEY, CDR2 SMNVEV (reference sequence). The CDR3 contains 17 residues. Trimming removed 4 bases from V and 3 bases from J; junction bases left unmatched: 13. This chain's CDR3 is CASSSKMSRGHDYGYTF. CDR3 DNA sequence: TGTGCCAGCAGTTCTAAGATGAGCAGGGGGCACGACTATGGCTACACCTTC.

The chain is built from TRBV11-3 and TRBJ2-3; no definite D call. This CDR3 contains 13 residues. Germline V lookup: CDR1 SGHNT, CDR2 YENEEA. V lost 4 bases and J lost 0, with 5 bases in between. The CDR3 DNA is TGTGCCAGCAGCTCCGACAGCACAGATACGCAGTATTTT. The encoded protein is CASSSDSTDTQYF.

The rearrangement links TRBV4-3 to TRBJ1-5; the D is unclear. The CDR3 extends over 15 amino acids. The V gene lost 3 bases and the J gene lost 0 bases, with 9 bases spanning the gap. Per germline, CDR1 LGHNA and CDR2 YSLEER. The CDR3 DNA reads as TGCGCCAGCAGCCAGAATGTTGATAGCAATCAGCCCCAGCATTTT. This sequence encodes CASSQNVDSNQPQHF.

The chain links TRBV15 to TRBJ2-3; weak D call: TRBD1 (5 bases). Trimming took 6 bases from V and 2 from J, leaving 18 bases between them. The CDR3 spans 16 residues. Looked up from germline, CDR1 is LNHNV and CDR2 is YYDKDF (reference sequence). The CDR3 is CATRDTGAIDTDTQYF. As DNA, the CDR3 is TGTGCCACCAGGGACACAGGAGCTATCGACACAGATACGCAGTATTTT.

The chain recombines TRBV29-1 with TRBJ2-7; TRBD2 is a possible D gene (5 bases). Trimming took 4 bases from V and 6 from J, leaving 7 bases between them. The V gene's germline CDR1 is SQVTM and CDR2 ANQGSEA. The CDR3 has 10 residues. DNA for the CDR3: TGCAGCGTTGGTGGGAGCGAGCAGTACTTC. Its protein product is CSVGGSEQYF.

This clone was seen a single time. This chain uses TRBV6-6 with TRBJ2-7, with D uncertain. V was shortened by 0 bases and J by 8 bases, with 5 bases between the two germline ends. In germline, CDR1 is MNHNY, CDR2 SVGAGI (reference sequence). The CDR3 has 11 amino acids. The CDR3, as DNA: TGTGCCAGCAGTTACTCGGGGAAGCAGTACTTC. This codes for CASSYSGKQYF.

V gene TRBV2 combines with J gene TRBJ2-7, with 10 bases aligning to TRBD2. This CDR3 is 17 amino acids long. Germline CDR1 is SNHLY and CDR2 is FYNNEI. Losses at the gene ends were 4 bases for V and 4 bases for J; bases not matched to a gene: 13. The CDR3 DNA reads TGTGCCAGCAGTGTCGGCCGACCCCTAGCGGGAGCTTACGAGCAGTACTTC. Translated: CASSVGRPLAGAYEQYF.

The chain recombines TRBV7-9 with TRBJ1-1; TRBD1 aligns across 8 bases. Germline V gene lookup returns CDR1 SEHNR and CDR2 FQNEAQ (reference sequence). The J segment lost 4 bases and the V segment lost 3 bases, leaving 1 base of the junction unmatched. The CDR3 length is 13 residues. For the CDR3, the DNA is TGTGCCAGCAGCTTCACAGGGGGCACTGAAGCTTTCTTT. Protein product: CASSFTGGTEAFF.

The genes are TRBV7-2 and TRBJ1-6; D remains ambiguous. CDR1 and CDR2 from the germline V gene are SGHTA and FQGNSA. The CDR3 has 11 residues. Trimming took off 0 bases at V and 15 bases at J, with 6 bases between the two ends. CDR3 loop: CASSLAGDLHF. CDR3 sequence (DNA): TGTGCCAGCAGCTTAGCTGGGGACCTCCACTTT.

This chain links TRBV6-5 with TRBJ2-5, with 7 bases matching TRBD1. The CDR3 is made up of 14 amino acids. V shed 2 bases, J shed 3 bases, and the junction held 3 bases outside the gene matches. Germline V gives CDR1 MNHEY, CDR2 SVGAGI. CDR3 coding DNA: TGTGCCAGCAGTTACGCGCAGGGGGAAGAGACCCAGTACTTC. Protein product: CASSYAQGEETQYF.

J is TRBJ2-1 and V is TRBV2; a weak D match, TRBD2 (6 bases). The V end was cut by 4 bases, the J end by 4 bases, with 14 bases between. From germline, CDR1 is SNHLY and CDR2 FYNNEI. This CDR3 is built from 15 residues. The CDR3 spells CASSVTGTGYNEQFF. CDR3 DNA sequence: TGTGCCAGCAGTGTAACCGGGACTGGGTACAATGAGCAGTTCTTC. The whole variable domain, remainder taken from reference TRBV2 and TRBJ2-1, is EPEVTQTPSHQVTQMGQEVILRCVPISNHLYFYWYRQILGQKVEFLVSFYNNEISEKSEIFDDQFSVERPDGSNFTLKIRSTKLEDSAMYFCASSVTGTGYNEQFFGPGTRLTVL.

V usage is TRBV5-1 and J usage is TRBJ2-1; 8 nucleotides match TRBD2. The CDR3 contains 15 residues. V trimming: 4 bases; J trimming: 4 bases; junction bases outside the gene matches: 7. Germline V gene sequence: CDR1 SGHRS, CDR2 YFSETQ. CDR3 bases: TGCGCCAGCAGCCCCCCCGGGACTAGTTACAATGAGCAGTTCTTC. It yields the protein CASSPPGTSYNEQFF.

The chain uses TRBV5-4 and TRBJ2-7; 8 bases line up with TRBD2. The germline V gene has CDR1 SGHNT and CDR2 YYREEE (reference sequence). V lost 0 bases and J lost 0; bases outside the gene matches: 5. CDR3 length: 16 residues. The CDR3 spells CASSLGGGRSSYEQYF. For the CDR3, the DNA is TGTGCCAGCAGCTTGGGCGGCGGGAGGAGCTCCTACGAGCAGTACTTC.

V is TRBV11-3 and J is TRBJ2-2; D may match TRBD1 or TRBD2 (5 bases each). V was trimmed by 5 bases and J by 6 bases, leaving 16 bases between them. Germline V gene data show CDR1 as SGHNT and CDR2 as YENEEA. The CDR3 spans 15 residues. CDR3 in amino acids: CASSARGGDAGELFF. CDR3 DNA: TGTGCCAGCAGCGCGAGGGGTGGAGATGCCGGGGAGCTGTTTTTT.

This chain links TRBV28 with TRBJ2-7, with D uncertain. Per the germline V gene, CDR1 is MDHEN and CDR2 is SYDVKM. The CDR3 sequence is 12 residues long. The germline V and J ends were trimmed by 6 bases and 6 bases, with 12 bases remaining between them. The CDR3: CASSLDGSEQYF. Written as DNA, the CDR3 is TGTGCCAGCAGCCTTGATGGCAGCGAGCAGTACTTC.

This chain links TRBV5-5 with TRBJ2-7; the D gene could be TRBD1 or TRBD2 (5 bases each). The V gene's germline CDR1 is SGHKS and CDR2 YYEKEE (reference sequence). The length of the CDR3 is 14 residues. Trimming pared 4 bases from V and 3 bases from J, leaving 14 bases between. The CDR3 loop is CASSAPGRVYEQYF. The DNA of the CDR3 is TGTGCCAGCAGCGCACCGGGACGGGTCTACGAGCAGTACTTC.

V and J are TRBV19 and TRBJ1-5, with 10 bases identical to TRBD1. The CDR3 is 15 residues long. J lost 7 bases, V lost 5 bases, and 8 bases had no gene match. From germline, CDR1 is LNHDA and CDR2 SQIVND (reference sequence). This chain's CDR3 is CASSSIGTGDQPQHF. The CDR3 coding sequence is TGTGCCAGTAGTTCCATAGGGACAGGGGACCAGCCCCAGCATTTT.

This CDR3 reads CASSLGPTGGTSYEQYF. Written as DNA, the CDR3 is TGTGCCAGCAGCTTAGGCCCAACAGGGGGAACCTCCTACGAGCAGTACTTC. The chain combines TRBV13 with TRBJ2-7; 8 nucleotides agree with TRBD1. The junction had 7 bases not matched to a gene; V was cut back by 0 bases and J by 0 bases. Germline CDR1 and CDR2: PRHDT and FYEKMQ (reference sequence). The CDR3 has 17 amino acids.

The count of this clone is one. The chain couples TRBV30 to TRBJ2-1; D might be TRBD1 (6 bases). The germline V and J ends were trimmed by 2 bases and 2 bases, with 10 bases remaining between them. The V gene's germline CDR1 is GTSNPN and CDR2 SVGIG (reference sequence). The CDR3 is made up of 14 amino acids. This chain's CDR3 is CAWSSDRAYNEQFF. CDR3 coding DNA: TGTGCCTGGAGTTCGGACAGAGCCTACAATGAGCAGTTCTTC.

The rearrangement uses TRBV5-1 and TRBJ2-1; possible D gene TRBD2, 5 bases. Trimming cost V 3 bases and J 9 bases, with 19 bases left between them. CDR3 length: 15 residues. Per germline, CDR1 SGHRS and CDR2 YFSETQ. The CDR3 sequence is CASSWVDTRKSEQFF. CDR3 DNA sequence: TGCGCCAGCAGCTGGGTCGACACTAGGAAGAGTGAGCAGTTCTTC.

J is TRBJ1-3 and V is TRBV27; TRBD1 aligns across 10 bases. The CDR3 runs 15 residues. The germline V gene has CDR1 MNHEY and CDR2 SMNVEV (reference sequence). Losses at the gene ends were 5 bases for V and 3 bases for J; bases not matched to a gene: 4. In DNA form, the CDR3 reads TGTGCCAGCAGTATGACAGGGGGCGGTGGAAACACCATATATTTT. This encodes CASSMTGGGGNTIYF.

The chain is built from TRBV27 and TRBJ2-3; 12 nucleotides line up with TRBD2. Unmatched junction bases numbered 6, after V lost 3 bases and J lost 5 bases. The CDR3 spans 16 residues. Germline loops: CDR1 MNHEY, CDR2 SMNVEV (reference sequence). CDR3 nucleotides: TGTGCCAGCAGTTTCTCTAGCGGGAGGGTATTAGATACGCAGTATTTT. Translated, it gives CASSFSSGRVLDTQYF.